The 23 T cell receptor beta chains below all came from one sample that was sequenced in a study of CD8 T cells in Susac syndrome. cDNA came from about 0.51 to 1 ug RNA primed by random hexamers. One entry per CDR3 protein, called by TCRdb with MiXCR from the immunoSEQ multiplex PCR reads. Of 84,000 or so distinct CDR3 sequences detected, over 90% appear once; the ten largest clones hold roughly 0.46%. The sequencing input was CD8+ T cells from PBMCs. The receptors come from a human donor with Susac syndrome.

This chain connects TRBV6-5 to TRBJ1-5; no clear D gene. The length of the CDR3 is 15 residues. Trimming stripped 4 bases from V and 3 bases from J, with 13 bases between. Germline V gene data show CDR1 as MNHEY and CDR2 as SVGAGI. CDR3 bases: TGTGCCAGCAGTTGGGGATCCGGGAACAATCAGCCCCAGCATTTT. The encoded protein is CASSWGSGNNQPQHF.

The chain combines TRBV20-1 with TRBJ2-7, with D unresolved. V was pared by 3 bases and J by 5 bases, with 17 bases between. The germline V gene has CDR1 DFQATT and CDR2 SNEGSKA (reference sequence). There are 14 residues in the CDR3. In nucleotides, the CDR3 is TGCAGTGCTAGCTCCCGGGCGCTGAGGAACGAGCAGTACTTC. Amino acid sequence: CSASSRALRNEQYF.

The CDR3, as DNA: TGTGCCAGCAGCCACCTCTCCGGGACAGGGCCTTACGAGCAGTACTTC. Its translation: CASSHLSGTGPYEQYF. This chain uses TRBV4-2 with TRBJ2-7, with 9 bases aligning to TRBD1. Germline-derived CDR1 and CDR2 are LGHNA and YNFKEQ. The length of the CDR3 is 16 residues. Unmatched junction bases numbered 10, after V lost 3 bases and J lost 4 bases.

The chain has TRBV28 and TRBJ1-4; D call uncertain. Trimming took 5 bases from V and 0 from J, leaving 10 bases between them. Germline-derived CDR1 and CDR2 are MDHEN and SYDVKM. This CDR3 is built from 15 residues. In DNA, the CDR3 is TGTGCCAGCAGTCGAATTCTGACAACTAATGAAAAACTGTTTTTT. This encodes CASSRILTTNEKLFF.

In its sample, this clonotype was seen once. The chain combines TRBV4-2 with TRBJ1-2; D not certain. V was shortened by 0 bases and J by 4 bases, with 9 bases between the two germline ends. From germline, CDR1 is LGHNA and CDR2 YNFKEQ. The length of the CDR3 is 14 residues. The CDR3 sequence is CASSQDLGFYGYTF. CDR3 in DNA: TGTGCCAGCAGCCAAGATTTAGGATTCTATGGCTACACCTTC.

The CDR3 reads CSASVGGYSNQPQHF. The CDR3 nucleotides are TGCAGTGCTAGCGTAGGGGGCTATAGCAATCAGCCCCAGCATTTT. The V and J genes are TRBV20-1 and TRBJ1-5; TRBD1 aligns across 7 bases. Per the germline V gene, CDR1 is DFQATT and CDR2 is SNEGSKA (reference sequence). V shed 3 bases, J shed 0 bases, and the junction held 5 bases outside the gene matches. This CDR3 contains 15 residues.

This chain connects TRBV27 to TRBJ2-4, with TRBD1 matching 8 bases. The CDR3 loop spans 16 amino acids. Germline assignment: CDR1 MNHEY and CDR2 SMNVEV (reference sequence). V was pared by 4 bases and J by 3 bases, with 8 bases of the junction left unmatched. The CDR3 bases are TGTGCCAGCAGTTACAGGGGGTCGGATGGCAAAAACATTCAGTACTTC. Encoded protein: CASSYRGSDGKNIQYF.

CDR3 in DNA: TGTGCCAGCACCTGGGGGCGGGGGGGAAACTACGAGCAGTACTTC. As protein: CASTWGRGGNYEQYF. The genes are TRBV28 and TRBJ2-7, with 9 bases lining up with TRBD2. This CDR3 has 15 residues. The junction had 10 bases not matched to a gene; V was cut back by 7 bases and J by 3 bases. The germline V gene has CDR1 MDHEN and CDR2 SYDVKM.

This chain links TRBV5-6 with TRBJ2-7, with a tentative D call TRBD1 (7 bases). The V and J ends lost 4 bases and 6 bases respectively, with 14 bases between them. The germline V gene has CDR1 SGHDT and CDR2 YYEEEE. The CDR3 covers 13 residues. The CDR3 nucleotides read TGTGCCAGCAGCGGAGGGGGCAGGGGCGAGCAGTACTTC. This sequence encodes CASSGGGRGEQYF.

This clonotype is a singleton in its sample. The V and J genes are TRBV19 and TRBJ2-3; D is unclear. CDR3 length equals 16 residues. Germline CDR1 LNHDA, CDR2 SQIVND (reference sequence). V gave up 6 bases and J gave up 6 bases, with 22 bases separating them. CDR3 DNA sequence: TGTGCCAGTAGCTGGACCTATGGTAGCTATACCGATACGCAGTATTTT. Translating gives CASSWTYGSYTDTQYF.

In its sample, this clonotype was seen once. The chain is built from TRBV20-1 and TRBJ2-7; the match to TRBD2 covers 9 bases. V dropped 6 bases and J dropped 0; count of bases not matched to a gene: 9. CDR1 is DFQATT and CDR2 is SNEGSKA in the germline V gene (reference sequence). The CDR3 spans 15 residues. CDR3 nucleotide sequence: TGCAGTGCAATCCCGAGGACTAGCGTCTCCTACGAGCAGTACTTC. Protein: CSAIPRTSVSYEQYF.

The count of this clonotype is one. CDR3 nucleotides: TGTGCCTGGAGTACCCTCTCACTCGAGCAGTACTTC. It codes for CAWSTLSLEQYF. This rearrangement joins TRBV30 to TRBJ2-7, with D unresolved. The CDR3 extends over 12 amino acids. V lost 2 bases and J 6 bases, leaving 11 bases between the germline ends. The germline V gene has CDR1 GTSNPN and CDR2 SVGIG (reference sequence).

The rearrangement joins TRBV15 to TRBJ2-1, with a tentative D call TRBD2 (6 bases). The germline V and J ends were trimmed by 4 bases and 6 bases, with 16 bases remaining between them. The CDR3 covers 15 residues. Looked up from germline, CDR1 is LNHNV and CDR2 is YYDKDF (reference sequence). The CDR3 protein is CATSTRLGPGNEQFF. DNA for the CDR3: TGTGCCACCAGCACCAGACTAGGGCCTGGCAATGAGCAGTTCTTC.

V usage is TRBV12-3 or TRBV12-4 and J usage is TRBJ2-7, with D possibly TRBD2 on 5 matching bases. The CDR3 has 13 amino acids. V was cut by 5 bases and J by 3 bases, with 11 bases left in between. The CDR3 protein is CASSRLSGYEQYF. CDR3 sequence (DNA): TGTGCCAGCAGTCGGTTAAGCGGCTACGAGCAGTACTTC.

V and J are TRBV13 and TRBJ2-1, with D unresolved. Germline CDR1 is PRHDT and CDR2 is FYEKMQ (reference sequence). V lost 4 bases to trimming and J lost 9 bases, with 13 bases between them. The CDR3 is 13 residues long. DNA of the CDR3: TGTGCCAGCAGCTCCACTTTAGTGGTTGAGCAGTTCTTC. It translates to CASSSTLVVEQFF. The whole variable domain, remainder taken from reference TRBV13 and TRBJ2-1, is AAGVIQSPRHLIKEKRETATLKCYPIPRHDTVYWYQQGPGQDPQFLISFYEKMQSDKGSIPDRFSAQQFSDYHSELNMSSLELGDSALYFCASSSTLVVEQFFGPGTRLTVL.

This clonotype has only one observation. The gene calls are TRBV7-9 and TRBJ2-1; D not certain. CDR3 size: 12 residues. The V end lost 2 bases, the J end lost 6 bases, and 5 bases lay between the germline ends. CDR1 SEHNR and CDR2 FQNEAQ come from the germline V gene (reference sequence). The CDR3 DNA is TGTGCCAGCAGCTTATTGCGCAATGAGCAGTTCTTC. Amino acids: CASSLLRNEQFF.

The chain links TRBV19 to TRBJ2-7; either TRBD1 or TRBD2 may supply D (5 bases each). V lost 5 bases to trimming and J lost 5 bases, with 16 bases between them. Germline V gene lookup returns CDR1 LNHDA and CDR2 SQIVND (reference sequence). There are 14 residues in the CDR3. The DNA for the CDR3 is TGTGCCAGTAGTTCCCGAGATGGGGGTCACGAGCAGTACTTC. Its translation is CASSSRDGGHEQYF.

The V call is TRBV20-1, the J call TRBJ2-7; 13 nucleotides match TRBD2. This CDR3 spans 15 amino acids. CDR1 is DFQATT, CDR2 SNEGSKA, per germline (reference sequence). After removal of 1 base from V and 5 bases from J, the junction contained 5 bases not matched to a gene. The CDR3 bases are TGCAGTGCTAGAGTCGGACTAGCGGGAGATAACGAGCAGTACTTC. Translating gives CSARVGLAGDNEQYF.

J is TRBJ2-5 and V is TRBV15; no clear D gene. The germline V gene has CDR1 LNHNV and CDR2 YYDKDF (reference sequence). This CDR3 region has 14 residues. V lost 5 bases, J lost 7 bases, and 17 bases lay in between. In nucleotides, the CDR3 is TGTGCCACCAGCGGCGGTATGCCTCAGTGGACCCAGTACTTC. This encodes CATSGGMPQWTQYF.

The J gene is TRBJ1-2, the V gene TRBV29-1; TRBD1 might be the D (6 bases). This CDR3 region has 14 residues. Trimming removed 4 bases from V and 5 bases from J, with 17 bases in between. Germline V gene data show CDR1 as SQVTM and CDR2 as ANQGSEA. CDR3 protein: CSVGAATGFYGYTF. CDR3 in DNA: TGCAGCGTTGGGGCAGCCACAGGGTTTTATGGCTACACCTTC.

The chain joins TRBV4-1 to TRBJ2-1; possibly TRBD1 for D (5 bases). Germline CDR1 MGHRA, CDR2 YSYEKL. The CDR3 is 16 amino acids. The germline V and J ends were trimmed by 3 bases and 0 bases, with 12 bases remaining between them. CDR3 DNA: TGCGCCAGCAGCCATCAGGGTCCGAGCTCCTACAATGAGCAGTTCTTC. Translating gives CASSHQGPSSYNEQFF.

The chain is built from TRBV12-3 or TRBV12-4 and TRBJ1-1; 11 bases agree with TRBD1. The junction had 6 bases not matched to a gene; V was cut back by 8 bases and J by 7 bases. The CDR3 is 13 residues long. The CDR3 reads CASADRGLDEAFF. For the CDR3, the DNA is TGTGCCAGCGCGGACAGGGGGCTTGATGAAGCTTTCTTT.

The J gene is TRBJ2-3, the V gene TRBV30; 8 nucleotides match TRBD2. Germline trimming cut 4 bases from V and 0 bases from J; bases unmatched to any gene: 3. The CDR3 is 14 residues long. CDR1 and CDR2 from the germline V gene are GTSNPN and SVGIG (reference sequence). CDR3 in amino acids: CAWTTSASTDTQYF. CDR3 nucleotide sequence: TGTGCCTGGACGACTAGCGCCAGCACAGATACGCAGTATTTT.